These 28 T cell receptor beta chains originate from one sample sequenced in a study of blood T cell repertoires in COVID-19. Here immunoSEQ multiplex PCR was the method, and the copy in TCRdb shows in-frame clones only, minus some. Among some 200,000 clones listed, approximately 86% were seen once. The sequenced sample was peripheral blood. These TCRs come from a middle-aged man with active or convalescent COVID-19.

The V and J genes are TRBV5-1 and TRBJ2-5, with TRBD1 matching 8 bases. From germline, CDR1 is SGHRS and CDR2 YFSETQ. This CDR3 region has 15 residues. The junction had 10 bases not matched to a gene; V was cut back by 4 bases and J by 5 bases. The CDR3, as DNA: TGCGCCAGCAGCCGGACAGGGTTAGAGGGGGAGACCCAGTACTTC. Amino acid sequence: CASSRTGLEGETQYF.

V gene TRBV2 combines with J gene TRBJ1-5; 9 positions match TRBD1. The CDR3 spans 18 residues. In germline, CDR1 is SNHLY, CDR2 FYNNEI. V lost 7 bases to trimming and J lost 3 bases; unmatched junction nucleotides: 16. The CDR3 DNA sequence: TGTGCCAGCACCCGGGACAGGGCCCGCGATATCTACAATCAGCCCCAGCATTTT. The encoded protein is CASTRDRARDIYNQPQHF.

This clone was observed a few times. This sequence joins TRBV3-1 (or the pseudogene TRBV3-2) and TRBJ2-2; D remains ambiguous. Germline V gene lookup returns CDR1 LGHDT and CDR2 YNNKEL (reference sequence). V was clipped by 4 bases and J by 0 bases, with 12 bases between them. CDR3 length equals 16 residues. The CDR3: CASSLGLSANTGELFF. The CDR3 region has the DNA TGTGCCAGCAGCCTGGGCTTGTCAGCGAACACCGGGGAGCTGTTTTTT.

The chain recombines TRBV6-2 or TRBV6-3 with TRBJ1-6; 7 bases agree with TRBD1. CDR3 length: 14 residues. Trimming removed 3 bases from V and 7 bases from J; junction bases left unmatched: 3. Germline V gene sequence: CDR1 MNHEY, CDR2 SVGEGT. The CDR3 region has the DNA TGTGCCAGCAGTTATGGGACAGCCAATTCACCCCTCCACTTT. Translation gives CASSYGTANSPLHF.

This CDR3 reads CASSDTGAGELFF. CDR3 DNA sequence: TGTGCCAGCAGTGACACAGGGGCCGGGGAGCTGTTTTTT. This sequence joins TRBV6-4 and TRBJ2-2; 7 nucleotides align to TRBD1. The V gene's germline CDR1 is MRHNA and CDR2 SNTAGT. The CDR3 is made up of 13 amino acids. The junction had 0 bases not matched to a gene; V was cut back by 2 bases and J by 6 bases.

The chain has TRBV28 and TRBJ2-4; TRBD1 might be the D (5 bases). The V gene's germline CDR1 is MDHEN and CDR2 SYDVKM. Trimming pared 6 bases from V and 2 bases from J, leaving 11 bases between. This CDR3 region has 14 residues. The CDR3 is CASRGRGTKNIQYF. In DNA form, the CDR3 reads TGTGCCAGCAGAGGTAGGGGAACCAAAAACATTCAGTACTTC.

The chain uses TRBV6-5 and TRBJ2-2, with D uncertain. V was cut by 10 bases and J by 4 bases, with 10 bases left in between. CDR1 is MNHEY and CDR2 is SVGAGI in the germline V gene. The CDR3 is 12 residues long. CDR3 sequence (DNA): TGTGCCACCCAAAAGAGCACCGGGGAGCTGTTTTTT. It encodes CATQKSTGELFF.

This chain uses TRBV28 with TRBJ2-1, with D perhaps TRBD2 (6 bases). Germline-derived CDR1 and CDR2 are MDHEN and SYDVKM. V was trimmed by 1 base and J by 10 bases, leaving 11 bases between them. This CDR3 is built from 13 residues. CDR3 coding DNA: TGTGCCAGCAGTTTATTCGGGGGACTCGAGCAGTTCTTC. As protein: CASSLFGGLEQFF.

CDR3 loop: CASSPQASSYNSPLHF. CDR3 in DNA: TGTGCCAGCTCACCACAGGCTAGCTCCTATAATTCACCCCTCCACTTT. This sequence joins TRBV18 and TRBJ1-6; no firm D call. Trimming removed 1 base from V and 0 bases from J, with 7 bases in between. This CDR3 is built from 16 residues. CDR1 is KGHSH and CDR2 is LQKENI in the germline V gene.

As regards this clone: In the same sample, other DNA sequences code for this CDR3. The chain employs TRBV3-1 (or the pseudogene TRBV3-2) and TRBJ1-5, with D tentatively TRBD1 (5 bases). Trimming removed 3 bases at V and 5 bases at J, with 8 bases between. Germline V gene data show CDR1 as LGHDT and CDR2 as YNNKEL (reference sequence). This CDR3 has 13 amino acids. The DNA of the CDR3 is TGTGCCAGCAGCCACCAGGGTTATCAGCCCCAGCATTTT. Translation gives CASSHQGYQPQHF.

V and J are TRBV6-5 and TRBJ1-1, with D uncertain. V was cut by 2 bases and J by 2 bases, with 9 bases left in between. This CDR3 is 14 amino acids long. Germline values: CDR1 MNHEY, CDR2 SVGAGI. The CDR3 protein is CASSYVEGNTEAFF. The DNA of the CDR3 is TGTGCCAGCAGTTACGTGGAGGGCAACACTGAAGCTTTCTTT.

The chain couples TRBV5-4 to TRBJ1-2; tentatively, D is TRBD1 (6 bases). From germline, CDR1 is SGHNT and CDR2 YYREEE (reference sequence). The CDR3 covers 11 residues. The germline V and J ends were trimmed by 4 bases and 6 bases, with 7 bases remaining between them. CDR3 bases: TGTGCCAGCAGCCACAGGGATGGCTACACCTTC. Its protein product is CASSHRDGYTF.

The chain joins TRBV4-1 to TRBJ1-2, with D uncertain. This CDR3 has 17 amino acids. V was pared by 4 bases and J by 4 bases, with 22 bases between. Germline CDR1 reads MGHRA; CDR2 reads YSYEKL. The CDR3 bases are TGCGCCAGCAGCCTTCTGCATTCCCCAGATTCTTTCTATGGCTACACCTTC. Translation gives CASSLLHSPDSFYGYTF.

A single count supports this clone. DNA of the CDR3: TGTGCCAGCAGTGAGAGGGAATTGGAGACCCAGTACTTC. It yields the protein CASSERELETQYF. V gene TRBV6-1 combines with J gene TRBJ2-5, with D possibly matching TRBD2 (5 bases). The CDR3 is 13 amino acids. The germline V gene encodes CDR1 MNHNS and CDR2 SASEGT. V dropped 3 bases and J dropped 5 bases, with 10 bases sitting between them.

The rearrangement uses TRBV5-1 and TRBJ2-3; TRBD1 aligns across 9 bases. Germline-derived CDR1 and CDR2 are SGHRS and YFSETQ. Trimming removed 3 bases from V and 5 bases from J; junction bases left unmatched: 4. There are 14 residues in the CDR3. CDR3 bases: TGCGCCAGCAGCTCCGGACAGGGGCAAGATACGCAGTATTTT. Its translation: CASSSGQGQDTQYF.

The rearrangement joins TRBV9 to TRBJ2-6; 12 bases are a match to TRBD1. CDR3 size: 17 residues. The J segment lost 4 bases and the V segment lost 4 bases, leaving 6 bases of the junction unmatched. Germline-derived CDR1 and CDR2 are SGDLS and YYNGEE. CDR3 residues: CASSPGDRGPGANVLTF. The DNA of the CDR3 is TGTGCCAGCAGCCCCGGGGACAGGGGGCCAGGGGCCAACGTCCTGACTTTC.

The gene calls are TRBV12-3 or TRBV12-4 and TRBJ1-6; D ambiguous. V lost 9 bases, J lost 2 bases, and 8 bases lay in between. The CDR3 has 13 residues. DNA of the CDR3: TGTGCCAGTCGGGGAGCCTATAATTCACCCCTCCACTTT. Amino acid sequence: CASRGAYNSPLHF.

The V gene is TRBV6-4, the J gene TRBJ2-1; 9 positions match TRBD2. CDR1 MRHNA and CDR2 SNTAGT come from the germline V gene. The CDR3 spans 18 residues. Trimming removed 4 bases from V and 8 bases from J; junction bases left unmatched: 18. DNA of the CDR3: TGTGCCAGCAGTGGGAACGCCCTGGGGCGGGGGGGCGACCATGAGCAGTTCTTC. Amino acids: CASSGNALGRGGDHEQFF.

The chain links TRBV11-1 to TRBJ2-2, with D maybe TRBD2 (5 bases). Trimming pared 5 bases from V and 5 bases from J, leaving 18 bases between. CDR1 is SGHAT and CDR2 is FQDESV in the germline V gene (reference sequence). This CDR3 is 16 amino acids long. Written as DNA, the CDR3 is TGTGCCAGCAGCACTAGACGGACGGACCCGACCGGGGAGCTGTTTTTT. The encoded protein is CASSTRRTDPTGELFF.

The rearrangement links TRBV9 to TRBJ1-1; 9 bases line up with TRBD1. V gave up 8 bases and J gave up 3 bases; unmatched junction bases: 8. The CDR3 loop spans 14 amino acids. Germline V gene lookup returns CDR1 SGDLS and CDR2 YYNGEE. The DNA for the CDR3 is TGTGCCAGGTCCCGTAGGGACAGGGACACTGAAGCTTTCTTT. This translates into CARSRRDRDTEAFF.

This clone was seen a handful of times. This sequence joins TRBV30 and TRBJ2-6, with a possible D match to TRBD1 (6 bases). V lost 3 bases and J lost 2, with 17 bases in between. This CDR3 spans 17 amino acids. Per germline, CDR1 GTSNPN and CDR2 SVGIG (reference sequence). CDR3 loop: CAWRRGRTLPGANVLTF. DNA of the CDR3: TGTGCCTGGAGGAGGGGGAGAACCCTTCCTGGGGCCAACGTCCTGACTTTC.

The chain combines TRBV3-1 (or the pseudogene TRBV3-2) with TRBJ2-4; 10 bases are shared with TRBD1. Germline CDR1 reads LGHDT; CDR2 reads YNNKEL (reference sequence). The CDR3 runs to 17 residues. V shed 0 bases and J 5 bases; nucleotides not matched to a gene: 7. Here the CDR3 DNA reads TGTGCCAGCAGCCAAGATCCGGGACAGGGGTTACAAAACATTCAGTACTTC. Translation: CASSQDPGQGLQNIQYF.

This clone has a handful of counts. V usage is TRBV5-4 and J usage is TRBJ1-2; the D gene is possibly TRBD1 (6 bases). The CDR3 contains 12 residues. Germline V CDR1 and CDR2: SGHNT, YYREEE (reference sequence). V lost 3 bases, J lost 6 bases, and 9 bases lay in between. This CDR3 reads CASSSGADGYTF. Here the CDR3 DNA reads TGTGCCAGCAGCTCAGGGGCGGATGGCTACACCTTC.

Comment on this clone: Other DNA sequences in this sample translate to the same CDR3. The rearrangement uses TRBV14 and TRBJ1-1; a possible D gene is TRBD1 (5 bases). This CDR3 region has 14 residues. Germline V gives CDR1 SGHDN, CDR2 FVKESK. Trimming took 1 base from V and 4 from J, leaving 10 bases between them. DNA of the CDR3: TGTGCCAGCAGCCAAGCAGGGTCGCGCACTGAAGCTTTCTTT. It specifies CASSQAGSRTEAFF. Full variable domain (rest looked up from reference TRBV14 and TRBJ1-1): EAGVTQFPSHSVIEKGQTVTLRCDPISGHDNLYWYRRVMGKEIKFLLHFVKESKQDESGMPNNRFLAERTGGTYSTLKVQPAELEDSGVYFCASSQAGSRTEAFFGQGTRLTVV.

This clone has just a few counts. The genes are TRBV9 and TRBJ1-6, with TRBD1 identical over 10 bases. CDR1 and CDR2 (germline): SGDLS, YYNGEE. The length of the CDR3 is 13 residues. Trimming took 7 bases from V and 9 from J; bases not matched to a gene: 4. The DNA of the CDR3 is TGTGCCAGCGGGACAGGGGACCGTTCACCCCTCCACTTT. This codes for CASGTGDRSPLHF.

CDR3 bases: TGTGCCAGCAGTTACACAGGGACCGAGCAGTTCTTC. Protein: CASSYTGTEQFF. The J gene is TRBJ2-1, the V gene TRBV27; TRBD1 might be the D (6 bases). The CDR3 is 12 amino acids. Germline V CDR1 and CDR2: MNHEY, SMNVEV (reference sequence). V was cut by 4 bases and J by 10 bases, with 11 bases left in between.

The V and J genes are TRBV7-2 and TRBJ1-1; D is undetermined. The length of the CDR3 is 13 residues. Trimming stripped 3 bases from V and 1 base from J, with 6 bases between. The germline V gene has CDR1 SGHTA and CDR2 FQGNSA. CDR3 in amino acids: CASSLAENTEAFF. CDR3 sequence (DNA): TGTGCCAGCAGCTTGGCAGAGAACACTGAAGCTTTCTTT.

The V and J genes are TRBV27 and TRBJ1-5; D perhaps matches TRBD1 (6 bases). Germline CDR1 reads MNHEY; CDR2 reads SMNVEV (reference sequence). CDR3 length: 15 residues. The V gene lost 5 bases and the J gene lost 7 bases, with 18 bases spanning the gap. As DNA, the CDR3 is TGTGCCAGCAGTCTGAACAGAGGGGGGGAACAGCCCCAGCATTTT. The encoded protein is CASSLNRGGEQPQHF.